This passage covers 18 T cell receptor beta chains from one sample sequenced in a study of control samples from healthy donors and cancer patients. Clones were read by immunoSEQ multiplex PCR, and TCRdb kept only the in-frame ones, dropping some. The repertoire holds fewer than 45,000 clones, with 80% to 95% as singletons. The sample was PBMCs. These receptors were taken from a middle-aged woman with head and neck cancer.

CDR3 DNA sequence: TGTGCCAGCAATACAGGGGTGGTGGGGACTAATGAAAAACTGTTTTTT. It specifies CASNTGVVGTNEKLFF. The genes are TRBV7-2 and TRBJ1-4, with 7 nucleotides matching TRBD1. CDR1 is SGHTA, CDR2 FQGNSA, per germline. The V gene end was trimmed by 7 bases and the J gene end by 2 bases; junction bases not matched to a gene: 10. This CDR3 contains 16 residues. Combining the CDR3 with reference TRBV7-2 and TRBJ1-4 gives the whole variable domain GAGVSQSPSNKVTEKGKDVELRCDPISGHTALYWYRQSLGQGLEFLIYFQGNSAPDKSGLPSDRFSAERTGGSVSTLTIQRTQQEDSAVYLCASNTGVVGTNEKLFFGSGTQLSVL.

This clone was recorded a few times. J is TRBJ2-7 and V is TRBV7-6; 9 bases are a match to TRBD1. Trimming cost V 3 bases and J 4 bases; bases outside gene matches: 7. The CDR3 has 15 amino acids. Germline CDR1 is SGHVS and CDR2 is FNYEAQ. CDR3 amino acids: CASSFTGTGNYEQYF. The CDR3 DNA follows: TGTGCCAGCAGCTTCACCGGGACAGGGAATTACGAGCAGTACTTC.

This rearrangement joins TRBV10-3 to TRBJ2-5; D possibly corresponds to TRBD1 (6 bases). This CDR3 spans 14 amino acids. Trimming shortened V by 2 bases and J by 4 bases, and 11 bases separated the two germline ends. Looked up from germline, CDR1 is ENHRY and CDR2 is SYGVKD. The CDR3 here is CAISEAGQRETQYF. The CDR3 DNA reads as TGTGCCATCAGTGAGGCCGGACAGAGAGAGACCCAGTACTTC.

The V call is TRBV5-5, the J call TRBJ2-5; D perhaps matches TRBD1 (5 bases). CDR3 length equals 15 residues. Germline V gene lookup returns CDR1 SGHKS and CDR2 YYEKEE (reference sequence). With 5 bases removed from V and 2 bases from J, the gap between germline ends came to 16 bases. The CDR3 bases are TGTGCCAGCAGTCCACGTGACAGCTATCAAGAGACCCAGTACTTC. Its translation: CASSPRDSYQETQYF.

The rearrangement links TRBV5-8 to TRBJ2-4; maybe TRBD2 (5 bases). Trimming left V 3 bases short and J 10 bases short, with 11 bases between. CDR1 SGHTS and CDR2 YDEGEE come from the germline V gene. CDR3 size: 12 residues. As DNA, the CDR3 is TGTGCCAGCAGCTGGTCGAGGGATATTCAGTACTTC. Amino acids: CASSWSRDIQYF.

V and J are TRBV5-1 and TRBJ2-2; the D gene is possibly TRBD1 (5 bases). This CDR3 is 14 amino acids long. Deletions cut 2 bases from V and 7 bases from J, with 12 bases between. Germline CDR1 SGHRS, CDR2 YFSETQ. The CDR3 DNA reads TGCGCCAGCAGCTTACCAGGGTACGGCGGGGAGCTGTTTTTT. Protein: CASSLPGYGGELFF.

The chain combines TRBV4-2 with TRBJ1-5, with TRBD1 matching 10 bases. CDR1 is LGHNA, CDR2 YNFKEQ, per germline. The J segment lost 3 bases and the V segment lost 0 bases, leaving 5 bases of the junction unmatched. The CDR3 is made up of 17 amino acids. CDR3 amino acids: CASSQEGDRGINQPQHF. The CDR3 coding sequence is TGTGCCAGCAGCCAAGAAGGGGACAGGGGAATCAATCAGCCCCAGCATTTT.

This clone is a singleton in its sample. V gene TRBV13 combines with J gene TRBJ2-1; TRBD1 matches 7 bases. Germline CDR1 reads PRHDT; CDR2 reads FYEKMQ (reference sequence). The junction had 6 bases not matched to a gene; V was cut back by 5 bases and J by 5 bases. The length of the CDR3 is 14 residues. The CDR3 DNA sequence: TGTGCCAGCAGCCTGCCGACAGGGCACAATGAGCAGTTCTTC. Its translation: CASSLPTGHNEQFF.

The chain uses TRBV7-9 and TRBJ2-3; D unresolved. This CDR3 contains 14 residues. Trimming removed 0 bases at V and 1 base at J, with 5 bases between. CDR1 and CDR2 from the germline V gene are SEHNR and FQNEAQ (reference sequence). CDR3 loop: CASSLARRTDTQYF. In nucleotides, the CDR3 is TGTGCCAGCAGCTTAGCCCGCCGCACAGATACGCAGTATTTT.

This chain links TRBV5-8 with TRBJ2-7; no reliable D call. V lost 0 bases and J 7 bases, leaving 17 bases between the germline ends. This CDR3 spans 15 amino acids. Germline V gene sequence: CDR1 SGHTS, CDR2 YDEGEE. The DNA for the CDR3 is TGTGCCAGCAGCTTGGTGGATCGAAACTACGAGGAGCAGTACTTC. It codes for CASSLVDRNYEEQYF.

The chain has TRBV4-2 and TRBJ2-2; TRBD2 matches 7 bases. The CDR3 has 15 amino acids. The ends lost 0 bases at V and 10 bases at J; junction bases unmatched: 8. CDR1 is LGHNA and CDR2 is YNFKEQ in the germline V gene. CDR3 loop: CASSQDPGTTEELFF. CDR3 sequence (DNA): TGTGCCAGCAGCCAAGATCCTGGGACTACGGAGGAGCTGTTTTTT.

The V and J genes are TRBV4-2 and TRBJ2-7; D is uncertain. V lost 0 bases and J lost 2, with 20 bases in between. Per the germline V gene, CDR1 is LGHNA and CDR2 is YNFKEQ. This CDR3 is 18 amino acids long. The chain's CDR3 is CASSQDNSPDRLAYEQYF. The CDR3, as DNA: TGTGCCAGCAGCCAAGATAACTCTCCGGACCGGCTTGCCTACGAGCAGTACTTC.

There are a few counts of this clone. The genes are TRBV28 and TRBJ1-5; 9 nucleotides match TRBD1. Trimming cost V 2 bases and J 4 bases; bases outside gene matches: 3. The CDR3 is 15 amino acids. Looked up from germline, CDR1 is MDHEN and CDR2 is SYDVKM. Here the CDR3 DNA reads TGTGCCAGCAGTTTAGGGACAGGGAGGAATCAGCCCCAGCATTTT. The encoded protein is CASSLGTGRNQPQHF.

The CDR3 protein is CASSLGDRPNTEAFF. CDR3 nucleotides: TGTGCCAGCAGCTTAGGGGACAGGCCGAACACTGAAGCTTTCTTT. The chain combines TRBV7-9 with TRBJ1-1, with TRBD1 identical over 8 bases. The CDR3 is 15 residues long. Germline values: CDR1 SEHNR, CDR2 FQNEAQ (reference sequence). Trimming cost V 1 base and J 1 base; bases outside gene matches: 2.

This clone has just one count. This CDR3 is CASHYRGIRNEQFF. CDR3 bases: TGTGCCAGTCATTACAGGGGTATTAGGAATGAGCAGTTCTTC. The J gene is TRBJ2-1, the V gene TRBV13; TRBD1 aligns across 7 bases. Per germline, CDR1 PRHDT and CDR2 FYEKMQ (reference sequence). V lost 9 bases and J lost 7; bases outside the gene matches: 12. The CDR3 runs 14 residues.

The genes are TRBV13 and TRBJ2-1; D not certain. CDR3 length: 13 amino acids. The V gene lost 3 bases and the J gene lost 4 bases, with 7 bases spanning the gap. Germline V gene lookup returns CDR1 PRHDT and CDR2 FYEKMQ (reference sequence). In DNA, the CDR3 is TGTGCCAGCAGCTTGCGACTGTACAATGAGCAGTTCTTC. Protein sequence: CASSLRLYNEQFF.

This clone was detected only once. The chain carries TRBV13 and TRBJ2-5, with D possibly TRBD1 on 5 matching bases. V shed 1 base and J shed 5 bases, with 8 bases lying between them. Germline V CDR1 and CDR2: PRHDT, FYEKMQ (reference sequence). The CDR3 runs to 13 residues. The DNA of the CDR3 is TGTGCCAGCAGCTTAGCAGGGCGGGAGACCCAGTACTTC. It yields the protein CASSLAGRETQYF. The variable domain in full, completed from reference TRBV13 and TRBJ2-5, reads AAGVIQSPRHLIKEKRETATLKCYPIPRHDTVYWYQQGPGQDPQFLISFYEKMQSDKGSIPDRFSAQQFSDYHSELNMSSLELGDSALYFCASSLAGRETQYFGPGTRLLVL.

The chain recombines TRBV19 with TRBJ2-5, with D hard to call. Germline loops: CDR1 LNHDA, CDR2 SQIVND (reference sequence). The CDR3 contains 12 residues. Trimming cost V 1 base and J 2 bases, with 2 bases left between them. The CDR3 nucleotides read TGTGCCAGTAGTATAGGTCAAGAGACCCAGTACTTC. As protein: CASSIGQETQYF.